Below are 13 T cell receptor beta chains sequenced from a single sample in a study of blood T cells in healthy people across ages. With a J-beta primer mix and a sample-barcoded 5' primer, a second PCR ran roughly 6 to 11 cycles. TCRdb reprocessed the 5' RACE reads via MiXCR and lists one record per CDR3 protein. This sample yields around 800,000 distinct CDR3 sequences, of which 20% to 30% are seen a single time; about 3% belongs to the top ten. Another study also made use of these data, one on T cells of mothers and their children.

Sequences were obtained from blood. These TCRs come from a boy between 5 and 17 years old in good health.

V is TRBV12-3 or TRBV12-4 and J is TRBJ1-6; D is perhaps TRBD1 (5 bases). V lost 8 bases and J lost 6, with 8 bases in between. The CDR3 is made up of 12 amino acids. CDR3 sequence reads: CASGDSNSPLHF. In DNA, the CDR3 is TGTGCCAGCGGAGACAGTAATTCACCCCTCCACTTT.

This clonotype occurred once. J is TRBJ2-5 and V is TRBV7-6, with 11 bases fitting TRBD1. Per germline, CDR1 SGHVS and CDR2 FNYEAQ. The CDR3 totals 14 residues. V shed 5 bases, J shed 9 bases, and the junction held 8 bases outside the gene matches. The CDR3 nucleotides are TGTGCCAGCAGCATATCCGGGACAGGGGGGGCCCAGTACTTC. This encodes CASSISGTGGAQYF.

V and J are TRBV18 and TRBJ1-5; TRBD1 might be the D (5 bases). The CDR3 has 15 amino acids. The V and J ends lost 5 bases and 2 bases respectively, with 13 bases between them. The germline gives CDR1 KGHSH, CDR2 LQKENI. The CDR3 bases are TGTGCCAGCTCAAGACGGGAAGGGGGCAATCAGCCCCAGCATTTT. Residues: CASSRREGGNQPQHF.

This clonotype was seen more than once but under ten times. The chain is built from TRBV2 and TRBJ2-5, with 7 bases aligning to TRBD1. The germline CDR1 and CDR2 sequences are SNHLY and FYNNEI. The CDR3 extends over 15 amino acids. V lost 7 bases, J lost 1 base, and 9 bases stayed unmatched. CDR3: CASIASGGLQETQYF. The CDR3 bases are TGTGCCAGCATAGCGTCAGGGGGTCTCCAAGAGACCCAGTACTTC. The full variable domain, in which reference TRBV2 and TRBJ2-5 provide the parts outside the CDR3, is EPEVTQTPSHQVTQMGQEVILRCVPISNHLYFYWYRQILGQKVEFLVSFYNNEISEKSEIFDDQFSVERPDGSNFTLKIRSTKLEDSAMYFCASIASGGLQETQYFGPGTRLLVL.

This chain joins TRBV10-3 and TRBJ2-3; D uncertain. CDR3 length equals 13 residues. Germline CDR1 ENHRY, CDR2 SYGVKD. With 5 bases removed from V and 3 bases from J, the gap between germline ends came to 9 bases. The CDR3 region has the DNA TGTGCCATCAGTCAGGACGGGACAGATACGCAGTATTTT. Amino acids: CAISQDGTDTQYF.

This clonotype has only a few counts. An end of the junction does not agree with germline; a read error may underlie this. The gene calls are TRBV30 and TRBJ1-2; no clear D. Germline loops: CDR1 GTSNPN, CDR2 SVGIG (reference sequence). This CDR3 is 13 amino acids long. The CDR3 loop is CAWRRTPLFGCTF. In nucleotides, the CDR3 is TGTGCCTGGAGGAGAACCCCCCTCTTTGGCTGCACCTTC.

This clonotype has only a few counts. The chain joins TRBV2 to TRBJ1-2; TRBD1 matches 11 bases. With 4 bases clipped from V and 4 bases from J, the junction kept 14 bases outside the gene matches. There are 18 residues in the CDR3. Germline V gene data show CDR1 as SNHLY and CDR2 as FYNNEI. The CDR3 nucleotides are TGTGCCAGCAGTGCCGGCGGGTATGCGGACAGGGGGCCCTATGGCTACACCTTC. Its protein is CASSAGGYADRGPYGYTF.

The V and J genes are TRBV20-1 and TRBJ2-1, with 7 bases fitting TRBD1. The CDR3 totals 13 residues. V was clipped by 5 bases and J by 6 bases; unmatched bases: 7. Germline V gives CDR1 DFQATT, CDR2 SNEGSKA (reference sequence). The CDR3 reads CSAERGRLNEQFF. CDR3 in DNA: TGCAGTGCTGAGAGGGGGCGCCTCAATGAGCAGTTCTTC.

This chain links TRBV29-1 with TRBJ2-5, with D uncertain. Trimming removed 4 bases at V and 5 bases at J, with 5 bases between. Germline CDR1 reads SQVTM; CDR2 reads ANQGSEA. The CDR3 is 10 residues long. CDR3 DNA sequence: TGCAGCGTTGGTATTGAGACCCAGTACTTC. Encoded protein: CSVGIETQYF. Full variable domain (outside the CDR3, taken from reference TRBV29-1 and TRBJ2-5): SAVISQKPSRDICQRGTSLTIQCQVDSQVTMMFWYRQQPGQSLTLIATANQGSEATYESGFVIDKFPISRPNLTFSTLTVSNMSPEDSSIYLCSVGIETQYFGPGTRLLVL.

This clonotype was counted between two and nine times. The rearrangement uses TRBV5-1 and TRBJ2-5; TRBD2 aligns across 10 bases. The end of the DNA is better explained by TRBJ2-7, so the J call may be wrong. Germline CDR1 SGHRS, CDR2 YFSETQ. The CDR3 is 13 residues long. CDR3 bases: TGCGCCAGCAGCTCCTTAGCGGGGGGCGAGCAGTACTTC. Translating gives CASSSLAGGEQYF.

This clonotype appeared a few times. V usage is TRBV6-1 and J usage is TRBJ2-3; no definite D call. V lost 8 bases and J lost 5, with 14 bases in between. CDR3 length equals 13 residues. The germline V gene has CDR1 MNHNS and CDR2 SASEGT. CDR3 sequence (DNA): TGTGCCAGCGTCATACAGACCCGAGATACGCAGTATTTT. This encodes CASVIQTRDTQYF.

The CDR3 sequence: CASSVVGTPYNEQFF. CDR3 sequence (DNA): TGTGCCAGCAGCGTAGTCGGGACACCATACAATGAGCAGTTCTTC. This rearrangement joins TRBV9 to TRBJ2-1; possibly TRBD1 for D (6 bases). Deletions cut 0 bases from V and 4 bases from J, with 11 bases between. Germline assignment: CDR1 SGDLS and CDR2 YYNGEE. This CDR3 comprises 15 residues.

Only a few counts were recorded for this clonotype. This rearrangement joins TRBV6-5 to TRBJ2-5; possible D gene TRBD1, 6 bases. Germline CDR1 is MNHEY and CDR2 is SVGAGI. The V and J ends lost 7 bases and 0 bases respectively, with 12 bases between them. The CDR3 runs 14 residues. CDR3 DNA sequence: TGTGCCAGCACGCGGGCAGGGGACCAAGAGACCCAGTACTTC. Translation gives CASTRAGDQETQYF.